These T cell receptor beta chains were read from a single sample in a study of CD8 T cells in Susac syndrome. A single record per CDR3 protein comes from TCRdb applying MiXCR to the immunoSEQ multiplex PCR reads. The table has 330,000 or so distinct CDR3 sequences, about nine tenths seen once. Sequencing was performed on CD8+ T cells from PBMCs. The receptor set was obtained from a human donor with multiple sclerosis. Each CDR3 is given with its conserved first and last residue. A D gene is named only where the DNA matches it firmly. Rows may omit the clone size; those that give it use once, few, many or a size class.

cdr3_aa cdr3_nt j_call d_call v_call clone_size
CASRPSSTLNTEAFF TGTGCCAGCAGACCGTCAAGCACCTTGAACACTGAAGCTTTCTTT TRBJ1-1 NA TRBV28 NA
CASTLNRRDGTLHF TGTGCCAGCACGCTAAATCGTAGGGACGGGACCCTCCACTTT TRBJ1-6 NA TRBV28 NA
CASSLVVGVSGANVLTF TGTGCCAGCAGTTTAGTAGTCGGGGTCTCTGGGGCCAACGTCCTGACTTTC TRBJ2-6 NA TRBV28 once
CSARGSSYEQYF TGCAGTGCTAGGGGTAGTAGCTACGAGCAGTACTTC TRBJ2-7 NA TRBV20-1 NA
CASSVEAGISYNEQFF TGTGCCAGCAGCGTAGAGGCGGGGATCTCCTACAATGAGCAGTTCTTC TRBJ2-1 NA TRBV9 NA
CASSQDVGASTYNEQFF TGTGCCAGCAGCCAAGACGTCGGGGCCTCCACCTACAATGAGCAGTTCTTC TRBJ2-1 NA TRBV3-1 NA
CASSFPNNEQFF TGTGCCAGCAGCTTCCCTAACAATGAGCAGTTCTTC TRBJ2-1 NA TRBV28 NA
CASTFRQSYEQYF TGTGCCAGCACTTTCAGACAGTCCTACGAGCAGTACTTC TRBJ2-7 NA TRBV6-2/TRBV6-3 NA
CASSQGTGDNEQFF TGCGCCAGCAGCCAAGGGACAGGGGACAATGAGCAGTTCTTC TRBJ2-1 TRBD1 TRBV4-1 NA
CASSGQGSTEAFF TGTGCCAGCAGTGGACAGGGGAGCACTGAAGCTTTCTTT TRBJ1-1 TRBD1 TRBV2 NA
CASSISGRGTGELFF TGTGCCAGCAGCATTAGCGGGAGGGGTACCGGGGAGCTGTTTTTT TRBJ2-2 TRBD2 TRBV27 NA
CASSPKNSHEQYF TGTGCCAGCAGCCCCAAAAACTCCCACGAGCAGTACTTC TRBJ2-7 NA TRBV9 NA
CSVEDLRGGEQYF TGCAGCGTTGAAGATCTGAGGGGGGGCGAGCAGTACTTC TRBJ2-7 NA TRBV29-1 NA
CASSYQGLAYNEQFF TGTGCCAGCAGTTACCAAGGACTAGCCTACAATGAGCAGTTCTTC TRBJ2-1 TRBD2 TRBV6-5 NA
CASSPGVGEETQYF TGTGCCAGCAGTCCCGGGGTAGGGGAAGAGACCCAGTACTTC TRBJ2-5 NA TRBV7-3 NA
CASSQDPDRRLGNTIYF TGCGCCAGCAGCCAGGATCCGGACAGGCGCCTGGGAAACACCATATATTTT TRBJ1-3 TRBD1 TRBV4-3 NA
CASSQGTSSADTQYF TGCGCCAGCAGCCAAGGGACGAGCTCAGCAGATACGCAGTATTTT TRBJ2-3 NA TRBV4-1 NA
CASSKAGGGTGELFF TGTGCCAGTAGTAAGGCGGGAGGAGGGACCGGGGAGCTGTTTTTT TRBJ2-2 TRBD2 TRBV19 NA
CAISESVYSRTYNEQFF TGTGCCATCAGTGAGTCCGTTTACTCGCGGACCTACAATGAGCAGTTCTTC TRBJ2-1 NA TRBV10-3 NA
CASSPIRGRDEKLFF TGTGCCAGCAGCCCGATCAGGGGGCGCGATGAAAAACTGTTTTTT TRBJ1-4 TRBD1 TRBV14 NA
CASSVAGTGTYEQYF TGTGCCAGCAGCGTAGCGGGGACTGGAACCTACGAGCAGTACTTC TRBJ2-7 NA TRBV9 NA
CAWSLGTPLSDTQYF TGTGCCTGGAGCCTTGGGACGCCCCTTTCTGATACGCAGTATTTT TRBJ2-3 NA TRBV30 NA
CASSETFADPGDHNQPQHF TGTGCCAGCAGTGAAACTTTCGCCGACCCAGGGGACCACAATCAGCCCCAGCATTTT TRBJ1-5 NA TRBV2 NA
CSARWGRTGGAKNGYTF TGCAGTGCCCGGTGGGGAAGGACAGGGGGCGCGAAAAATGGCTACACCTTC TRBJ1-2 TRBD1 TRBV20-1 NA
CASSAEAGPSTDTQYF TGTGCCAGCAGCGCTGAGGCGGGGCCTAGCACAGATACGCAGTATTTT TRBJ2-3 NA TRBV6-1 NA
CATIRGPTEAFF TGTGCAACAATTCGGGGGCCGACTGAAGCTTTCTTT TRBJ1-1 NA TRBV30 NA
CATRGGGTENTEAFF TGTGCCACCAGAGGCGGCGGGACAGAGAACACTGAAGCTTTCTTT TRBJ1-1 TRBD1 TRBV12-3/TRBV12-4 NA
CARFRDTYTDTQYF TGTGCCAGGTTCCGGGACACATACACAGATACGCAGTATTTT TRBJ2-3 NA TRBV19 NA
CASSPEGSNTGELFF TGTGCCAGCAGCCCCGAGGGGTCGAACACCGGGGAGCTGTTTTTT TRBJ2-2 NA TRBV7-3 NA
CASSIPSDGENTQYF TGTGCCAGCAGCATTCCTTCAGACGGGGAGAATACGCAGTATTTT TRBJ2-3 NA TRBV7-9 NA
CASSPSGSPWIADTQYF TGTGCCAGCAGCCCCAGCGGGTCCCCGTGGATCGCAGATACGCAGTATTTT TRBJ2-3 NA TRBV14 NA
CANSFLQGVNTGELFF TGTGCCAACAGCTTTCTCCAGGGGGTGAACACCGGGGAGCTGTTTTTT TRBJ2-2 TRBD1 TRBV5-5 NA
CASSDPKTSGRVQDEQFF TGTGCCAGCAGCGACCCAAAGACTAGCGGGAGGGTTCAGGATGAGCAGTTCTTC TRBJ2-1 TRBD2 TRBV9 NA
CASSLYARLAGGVDTQYF TGTGCCAGCAGTTTATACGCCCGACTAGCTGGGGGTGTAGATACGCAGTATTTT TRBJ2-3 TRBD2 TRBV27 NA
CASSYGGGGEQYF TGTGCCAGCAGTTACGGGGGTGGCGGCGAGCAGTACTTC TRBJ2-7 NA TRBV6-5 NA
CASSQDPGPYNEQFF TGCGCCAGCAGCCAAGACCCGGGCCCCTACAATGAGCAGTTCTTC TRBJ2-1 NA TRBV4-1 NA
CASSPQYGTGSYNEQFF TGTGCCAGCAGTCCTCAGTATGGGACAGGGTCCTACAATGAGCAGTTCTTC TRBJ2-1 TRBD1 TRBV2 NA
CASSFWDRGFPETQYF TGTGCCAGCAGCTTTTGGGACAGGGGGTTCCCAGAGACCCAGTACTTC TRBJ2-5 TRBD1 TRBV5-6 NA
CSVEVGYEQYF TGCAGCGTTGAGGTCGGCTACGAGCAGTACTTC TRBJ2-7 NA TRBV29-1 NA
CASVPGQGKNIQYF TGTGCCAGCGTCCCGGGACAGGGAAAAAACATTCAGTACTTC TRBJ2-4 TRBD1 TRBV2 NA
CSVALWERSYEQYF TGCAGCGTGGCCCTTTGGGAGCGTTCTTACGAGCAGTACTTC TRBJ2-7 NA TRBV29-1 few
CASSDLGARDEQYF TGTGCCAGCAGTGACTTGGGGGCGAGGGACGAGCAGTACTTC TRBJ2-7 NA TRBV4-2 NA
CASSYSGVRTDTQYF TGTGCCAGCAGTTACTCTGGAGTTCGCACAGATACGCAGTATTTT TRBJ2-3 NA TRBV6-2/TRBV6-3 few
CASSFGGQGMYEQYF TGTGCCAGCAGCTTTGGGGGACAGGGAATGTACGAGCAGTACTTC TRBJ2-7 TRBD1 TRBV11-1 NA
CSVIAGSGPREQYF TGCAGCGTCATAGCGGGGAGTGGCCCCCGAGAGCAGTACTTC TRBJ2-7 TRBD2 TRBV29-1 NA
CASSEALLAGDSDRPQHF TGTGCCAGCAGTGAAGCGCTTCTGGCAGGGGACTCCGATCGGCCCCAGCATTTT TRBJ1-5 NA TRBV6-1 NA
CASSFQGGDGANVLTF TGTGCCAGCAGTTTTCAAGGGGGGGACGGGGCCAACGTCCTGACTTTC TRBJ2-6 NA TRBV6-5 few
CSAPILETEAFF TGCAGTGCCCCGATACTGGAGACTGAAGCTTTCTTT TRBJ1-1 NA TRBV20-1 NA
CSARAGPRGEQFF TGCAGTGCTAGAGCGGGTCCAAGGGGTGAGCAGTTCTTC TRBJ2-1 NA TRBV20-1 NA